This T cell receptor beta chain was recorded in a study of early stage breast cancer tumors. This CDR3 is 17 amino acids long. Germline CDR1 reads SGHRS; CDR2 reads YFSETQ. Trimming stripped 9 bases from V and 0 bases from J, with 21 bases between. TCRdb keeps only in-frame clones here, not all; method: immunoSEQ multiplex PCR. The data hold approximately 70,000 clones, with less than 90% observed a single time. The sample comprised blood. The sequence was collected from a person aged 40-50 years with breast cancer. The gene calls are TRBV5-1 and TRBJ2-2, with no clear D. The CDR3 region has the DNA TGCGCCACGCAAGTGTATCCGGGTCTCGCGAACACCGGGGAGCTGTTTTTT. Translating gives CATQVYPGLANTGELFF.